The next 16 T cell receptor beta chains were all read from a single sample in a study of response to subunit inactivated influenza vaccine. TCRdb independently ran MiXCR on the RT-PCR reads; one entry per CDR3 protein. Among 800,000 to 1,000,000 distinct CDR3 sequences listed, around 21% were seen once. The material was PBMCs from blood, obtained about 5 days after vaccination. The receptors stem from a man in his forties or fifties who received an inactivated influenza vaccine.

This clonotype was detected only a few times. The chain joins TRBV6-5 to TRBJ2-5, with a possible D match to TRBD1 (5 bases). CDR1 is MNHEY and CDR2 is SVGAGI in the germline V gene. CDR3 length equals 18 residues. Trimming shortened V by 0 bases and J by 2 bases, and 19 bases separated the two germline ends. CDR3 DNA sequence: TGTGCCAGCAGTTACTCGATCTTCGTAGGACAAAATCAAGAGACCCAGTACTTC. This translates into CASSYSIFVGQNQETQYF.

This chain connects TRBV28 to TRBJ2-4; D may be TRBD2 (5 bases). This CDR3 comprises 12 residues. CDR1 and CDR2 (germline): MDHEN, SYDVKM. The germline V and J ends were trimmed by 7 bases and 2 bases, with 6 bases remaining between them. CDR3: CASTGTKNIQYF. CDR3 coding DNA: TGTGCCAGCACCGGGACCAAAAACATTCAGTACTTC.

This clonotype was found many times. The V call is TRBV7-9, the J call TRBJ2-3, with D possibly being TRBD1 or TRBD2 (6 bases each). The CDR3 runs to 14 residues. V was shortened by 4 bases and J by 1 base, with 9 bases between the two germline ends. Germline V gene sequence: CDR1 SEHNR, CDR2 FQNEAQ (reference sequence). The CDR3 DNA is TGTGCCAGCAGCTCTAGGGGGGGCACAGATACGCAGTATTTT. This sequence encodes CASSSRGGTDTQYF.

This clonotype was seen more than once but under ten times. This chain links TRBV20-1 with TRBJ2-1; 9 nucleotides line up with TRBD1. CDR3 length equals 15 residues. Germline trimming cut 0 bases from V and 6 bases from J; bases unmatched to any gene: 6. The germline V gene has CDR1 DFQATT and CDR2 SNEGSKA (reference sequence). In nucleotides, the CDR3 is TGCAGTGCTAGAGATGGAGACAGGGGGAGCAATGAGCAGTTCTTC. Translated: CSARDGDRGSNEQFF.

The chain carries TRBV11-2 and TRBJ2-1, with D possibly called TRBD1 or TRBD2 (5 bases each). The V end lost 2 bases, the J end lost 7 bases, and 18 bases lay between the germline ends. Germline assignment: CDR1 SGHAT and CDR2 FQNNGV. This CDR3 has 16 residues. The CDR3 sequence: CASSLQVRGSKNEQFF. In nucleotides, the CDR3 is TGTGCCAGCAGCTTACAAGTGAGGGGTAGCAAGAATGAGCAGTTCTTC.

A note on this clonotype: A read error may explain this, as a much larger clone is one base away. The rearrangement uses TRBV3-1 and TRBJ2-7, with 8 bases that match TRBD1. With V trimmed by 1 base and J by 3 bases, 2 bases remained unmatched. The CDR3 covers 14 residues. Germline assignment: CDR1 LGHDT and CDR2 YNNKEL (reference sequence). CDR3 coding DNA: TGTGCCAGCAGCCAAGGGACAGGGTACTACGAGCAGTACTTC. Protein sequence: CASSQGTGYYEQYF.

As to this clonotype: A read error may be the cause here, since a much bigger clone is one base away. The chain uses TRBV6-2 or TRBV6-3 and TRBJ2-7, with unresolved D. The CDR3 spans 16 residues. CDR1 and CDR2 (germline): MNHEY, SVGEGT. CDR3 coding DNA: TGTTCCAGCAGTTACTCAGTTTTACTGATGACCTACGAGCAGTACTTC. Translating it yields CSSSYSVLLMTYEQYF.

A few counts support this clonotype. This rearrangement joins TRBV5-6 to TRBJ2-1; D tentatively fits TRBD1 or TRBD2 (5 bases each). Deletions cut 4 bases from V and 0 bases from J, with 14 bases between. CDR3 length equals 16 residues. Germline-derived CDR1 and CDR2 are SGHDT and YYEEEE. The CDR3 region is CASSEGPRSSYNEQFF. Written as DNA, the CDR3 is TGTGCCAGCAGCGAGGGACCGCGAAGCTCCTACAATGAGCAGTTCTTC. The complete variable domain, with remaining parts taken from reference TRBV5-6 and TRBJ2-1, reads DAGVTQSPTHLIKTRGQQVTLRCSPKSGHDTVSWYQQALGQGPQFIFQYYEEEERQRGNFPDRFSGHQFPNYSSELNVNALLLGDSALYLCASSEGPRSSYNEQFFGPGTRLTVL.

A few counts support this clonotype. The J gene is TRBJ1-2, the V gene TRBV29-1, with 9 bases that match TRBD1. J gave up 4 bases and V 6 bases, and 6 bases lay outside the gene matches. Germline V gene data show CDR1 as SQVTM and CDR2 as ANQGSEA. This CDR3 has 13 residues. This CDR3 is CSVGQGRGYGYTF. CDR3 in DNA: TGCAGCGTCGGACAGGGGCGCGGCTATGGCTACACCTTC.

The gene calls are TRBV5-1 and TRBJ2-5; 8 bases match TRBD2. Germline V gene lookup returns CDR1 SGHRS and CDR2 YFSETQ. Germline trimming cut 4 bases from V and 4 bases from J; bases unmatched to any gene: 6. The CDR3 contains 14 residues. CDR3 residues: CASSKTAGAETQYF. The CDR3 nucleotides are TGCGCCAGCAGCAAAACAGCGGGGGCAGAGACCCAGTACTTC. The complete variable domain, with remaining parts taken from reference TRBV5-1 and TRBJ2-5, reads KAGVTQTPRYLIKTRGQQVTLSCSPISGHRSVSWYQQTPGQGLQFLFEYFSETQRNKGNFPGRFSGRQFSNSRSEMNVSTLELGDSALYLCASSKTAGAETQYFGPGTRLLVL.

The chain combines TRBV20-1 with TRBJ2-3; D possibly uses TRBD1 or TRBD2 (6 bases each). The CDR3 is 15 residues long. CDR1 is DFQATT, CDR2 SNEGSKA, per germline (reference sequence). Between the trimmed V and J ends, which lost 3 bases and 0 bases, there was a span of 13 bases. The CDR3 loop is CSASPRGGSTDTQYF. The CDR3, as DNA: TGCAGTGCTAGTCCTAGAGGGGGGAGCACAGATACGCAGTATTTT.

The chain combines TRBV29-1 with TRBJ2-3, with D possibly TRBD2 on 5 matching bases. The V end lost 1 base, the J end lost 4 bases, and 6 bases lay between the germline ends. The CDR3 sequence is 12 residues long. Germline V gene data show CDR1 as SQVTM and CDR2 as ANQGSEA. CDR3 loop: CSVEVAPDTQYF. Here the CDR3 DNA reads TGCAGCGTTGAAGTAGCGCCAGATACGCAGTATTTT.

This clonotype has a count of ten or more. This rearrangement joins TRBV12-3 or TRBV12-4 to TRBJ2-3; D not certain. V was trimmed by 6 bases and J by 3 bases, leaving 7 bases between them. The CDR3 runs to 12 residues. As DNA, the CDR3 is TGTGCCAGCAGCCGACCGACAGATACGCAGTATTTT. Its protein is CASSRPTDTQYF.

V gene TRBV20-1 combines with J gene TRBJ2-7; TRBD2 matches 10 bases. V lost 0 bases and J lost 5; bases outside the gene matches: 4. Germline CDR1 reads DFQATT; CDR2 reads SNEGSKA (reference sequence). The CDR3 sequence is 14 residues long. The CDR3 DNA sequence: TGCAGTGCTAGAGAGGGACTAGCGATGAACGAGCAGTACTTC. It is translated as CSAREGLAMNEQYF.

V is TRBV9 and J is TRBJ1-2, with TRBD1 identical over 8 bases. Trimming removed 0 bases from V and 4 bases from J; junction bases left unmatched: 5. Germline V gene lookup returns CDR1 SGDLS and CDR2 YYNGEE. The CDR3 is made up of 15 amino acids. The CDR3 reads CASSVDDRGGYGYTF. CDR3 coding DNA: TGTGCCAGCAGCGTAGATGACAGGGGAGGCTATGGCTACACCTTC.

The genes are TRBV7-2 and TRBJ1-2; 7 bases are shared with TRBD1. This CDR3 spans 14 amino acids. Trimming took 5 bases from V and 2 from J; bases not matched to a gene: 5. Germline V gives CDR1 SGHTA, CDR2 FQGNSA. CDR3 protein: CASSPGQHNYGYTF. For the CDR3, the DNA is TGTGCCAGCAGCCCGGGACAGCACAACTATGGCTACACCTTC.